This T cell receptor (beta chain) was obtained from a study of T cell repertoires in cytomegalovirus infection (dated by TCRdb to between 2019 and 2020). Background for the entire study: Alongside well-studied HLA-B-restricted epitopes, the peptide stimulations were aimed at recently identified HLA-C-restricted CMV epitopes, whose presentation resists viral immunomodulation. Donor HLA type was relevant to the analysis, as public TCR beta signatures indicated carriage of CMV infection together with the matching HLA type.

What this sample's treatment or condition label stands for: in vitro stimulation with specific CMV peptide epitopes to enrich CMV-specific T cells. In the case of this clonotype: Its antigen is not yet known. No base-level quality is on record; no much larger clone is a single base apart.

TCRdb shows the sequencer as Illumina HiSeq 1500. TCRdb trimmed the raw reads at Q25, called clones with MiXCR and kept productive beta chains. When rows share a CDR3 protein, they turn into one entry using the most common DNA and genes. A total of about half a million distinct CDR3 sequences appear in this sample, roughly 34% of them only once. About a sixth of the sample goes to the ten largest clones. Overall study results and their limits: The ex vivo response was dominated by HLA-C-restricted CMV-specific TCR beta clonotypes, which also provided the single most frequent clonotype in two of eight donors. Carriers of CMV infection plus the relevant HLA type were discriminated by the cumulative frequency of public TCR beta family members in the study cohort and in an independent roughly 380-donor cohort.

As encoded in the germline V gene, CDR1 is SNHLY while CDR2 is FYNNEI. A distance of 14 bases separates the germline ends of V and J, which lose 4 bases and 1 base respectively. From the cysteine up to the phenylalanine, the CDR3 has a length of 16 residues. Just the 48-base CDR3 DNA is kept, in frame starting at base 1. The sample here was cultured PBMCs, taken from culture after CMV antigen stimulation. This chain is built from TRBV2 and TRBJ2-1; the D element might be TRBD1 or TRBD2, as each aligns at 5 bases. This TCR came from a human donor in good health (CMV status not recorded). Some clones in this sample may be carry-over from other donors' samples. The CDR3 corresponds to CASSVGGQGSYNEQFF. The DNA sequence is given as TGTGCCAGCAGTGTGGGCGGGCAGGGTTCCTACAATGAGCAGTTCTTC.